This T cell receptor beta chain appears in the sequencing data of a study of spatial heterogeneity in lung cancer. Background on the study: Each time, sequencing found more beta-chain sequences than alpha-chain sequences.

The time point: sample taken at primary tumor resection. Unsorted whole RNA from tumor, nontumor lung or frozen PBMC underwent sequencing. The donors, fewer than 95 patients with untreated early-stage non-small cell lung cancer, provided the samples. In this sample, this clonotype turned up a few times. The antigen is not known. Findings and limits, study-wide: Ubiquitous expanded tumor TCRs were observed in blood more at resection than follow-up.

The presence of a unique molecular identifier marked each TCR cDNA molecule. TCRdb ran MiXCR on the 5' RACE reads and lists one entry per CDR3 protein. Altogether 35,000 to 55,000 distinct CDR3 sequences are present, about 6.7% being singletons, with the ten largest covering around 42%. The clonotype comes from a female donor with early-stage non-small cell lung cancer. The material sequenced was PBMCs, taken at surgery.

This CDR3 is CASSMERARGQSSGANVLTF. As DNA, the CDR3 is TGTGCCAGTAGTATGGAGAGGGCCAGGGGGCAGTCTTCTGGGGCCAACGTCCTGACTTTC. This sequence joins TRBV19 and TRBJ2-6; 8 nucleotides line up with TRBD1. The CDR3 loop spans 20 amino acids. Germline V gene lookup returns CDR1 LNHDA and CDR2 SQIVND (reference sequence). The V and J ends lost 3 bases and 1 base, in that order; junction bases with no gene match: 14.